These 22 T cell receptor beta chains share one sample of origin, sequenced in a study of blood T cell repertoires in COVID-19. The protocol was immunoSEQ multiplex PCR, while the TCRdb copy is restricted to in-frame clones and leaves out a portion. The table shows under 130,000 clones, with 82% occurring only once. The sequencing input was peripheral blood. The receptors come from a woman of 80 years or more with acute or convalescent COVID-19.

This sequence joins TRBV28 and TRBJ2-3; 9 bases are a match to TRBD2. CDR1 is MDHEN and CDR2 is SYDVKM in the germline V gene. This CDR3 is built from 15 residues. With V trimmed by 4 bases and J by 2 bases, 4 bases remained unmatched. The CDR3 coding sequence is TGTGCCAGCAGTTCGCTAGCGGGGTACACAGATACGCAGTATTTT. Encoded protein: CASSSLAGYTDTQYF.

The chain combines TRBV2 with TRBJ2-2; tentatively, D is TRBD2 (5 bases). The germline CDR1 and CDR2 sequences are SNHLY and FYNNEI. The germline V and J ends were trimmed by 7 bases and 0 bases, with 9 bases remaining between them. There are 14 residues in the CDR3. As DNA, the CDR3 is TGTGCCAGCACGGAGCGGCCGAACACCGGGGAGCTGTTTTTT. Translating gives CASTERPNTGELFF. Combining the CDR3 with reference TRBV2 and TRBJ2-2 gives the whole variable domain EPEVTQTPSHQVTQMGQEVILRCVPISNHLYFYWYRQILGQKVEFLVSFYNNEISEKSEIFDDQFSVERPDGSNFTLKIRSTKLEDSAMYFCASTERPNTGELFFGEGSRLTVL.

In its sample, this clone was seen a few times. The V and J genes are TRBV11-2 and TRBJ1-4, with D possibly matching TRBD1 (5 bases). The germline CDR1 and CDR2 sequences are SGHAT and FQNNGV. The CDR3 loop spans 15 amino acids. V dropped 3 bases and J dropped 4 bases, with 12 bases sitting between them. In DNA form, the CDR3 reads TGTGCCAGCAGCTTTAAAGGAGGGGATAATGAAAAACTGTTTTTT. As protein: CASSFKGGDNEKLFF.

The genes are TRBV11-3 and TRBJ1-2; D might be TRBD1 (5 bases). Trimming removed 3 bases at V and 2 bases at J, with 16 bases between. The CDR3 has 16 residues. The germline gives CDR1 SGHNT, CDR2 YENEEA. The CDR3 DNA is TGTGCCAGCAGCTTTTTTTCTGCAGGGTCCAACTATGGCTACACCTTC. It codes for CASSFFSAGSNYGYTF.

The genes are TRBV7-2 and TRBJ2-1; 8 bases are a match to TRBD2. The CDR3 is 16 amino acids. V dropped 4 bases and J dropped 7; count of bases not matched to a gene: 12. Looked up from germline, CDR1 is SGHTA and CDR2 is FQGNSA. CDR3 sequence: CASSSRGGWNSNEQFF. The CDR3, as DNA: TGTGCCAGCAGCTCCCGGGGGGGGTGGAATAGTAATGAGCAGTTCTTC.

The V call is TRBV5-1, the J call TRBJ2-2, with D possibly matching TRBD2 (6 bases). CDR1 SGHRS and CDR2 YFSETQ come from the germline V gene. CDR3 length: 14 residues. Trimming removed 4 bases at V and 4 bases at J, with 11 bases between. CDR3 in amino acids: CASSPGTGTGELFF. DNA of the CDR3: TGCGCCAGCAGCCCTGGGACTGGCACCGGGGAGCTGTTTTTT.

This clone was counted a single time. This chain uses TRBV19 with TRBJ1-5; no definite D call. V shed 2 bases and J shed 7 bases, with 9 bases lying between them. CDR3 length: 13 residues. Germline V gene sequence: CDR1 LNHDA, CDR2 SQIVND (reference sequence). CDR3 sequence reads: CASSIRESQPQHF. The CDR3 DNA reads TGTGCCAGTAGTATACGGGAGTCGCAGCCCCAGCATTTT.

This clone has just one count. The rearrangement uses TRBV4-3 and TRBJ2-3; 8 bases line up with TRBD1. The CDR3 length is 13 residues. Per the germline V gene, CDR1 is LGHNA and CDR2 is YSLEER. The junction had 7 bases not matched to a gene; V was cut back by 3 bases and J by 11 bases. The CDR3 reads CASSHPGQGRQYF. CDR3 sequence (DNA): TGCGCCAGCAGCCACCCTGGACAGGGAAGGCAGTATTTT.

The chain couples TRBV2 to TRBJ2-1, with 9 bases matching TRBD2. Trimming removed 8 bases from V and 2 bases from J; junction bases left unmatched: 7. The CDR3 extends over 15 amino acids. Per the germline V gene, CDR1 is SNHLY and CDR2 is FYNNEI. CDR3 nucleotide sequence: TGTGCCAGCTCCCAAGAGCGGGAGGCCTACAATGAGCAGTTCTTC. Protein product: CASSQEREAYNEQFF.

The chain employs TRBV7-2 and TRBJ1-4; 7 bases are a match to TRBD1. The V and J ends lost 5 bases and 8 bases, in that order; junction bases with no gene match: 5. CDR3 length: 13 amino acids. The germline gives CDR1 SGHTA, CDR2 FQGNSA. CDR3 residues: CASSQGGGEKLFF. CDR3 DNA: TGTGCCAGCAGCCAGGGGGGTGGGGAAAAACTGTTTTTT.

The V gene is TRBV11-3, the J gene TRBJ2-2, with D tentatively TRBD1 (7 bases). Trimming shortened V by 5 bases and J by 0 bases, and 10 bases separated the two germline ends. CDR3 length: 15 amino acids. Germline V lookup: CDR1 SGHNT, CDR2 YENEEA. The CDR3 reads CASSTGEANTGELFF. The CDR3 DNA sequence: TGTGCCAGCAGCACAGGGGAGGCGAACACCGGGGAGCTGTTTTTT.

This chain joins TRBV5-1 and TRBJ2-7; 10 bases map to TRBD2. Germline CDR1 and CDR2: SGHRS and YFSETQ. Losses at the gene ends were 4 bases for V and 5 bases for J; bases not matched to a gene: 9. This CDR3 is 15 amino acids long. CDR3 in DNA: TGCGCCAGCAGCCCGCAAGCGGGAGGGCCCCACGAGCAGTACTTC. It specifies CASSPQAGGPHEQYF.

This clone appeared a single time. The genes are TRBV2 and TRBJ2-7, with 7 nucleotides matching TRBD2. With 5 bases clipped from V and 1 base from J, the junction kept 8 bases outside the gene matches. The CDR3 totals 15 residues. CDR1 is SNHLY and CDR2 is FYNNEI in the germline V gene. The CDR3 region is CASSPRGGISYEQYF. CDR3 nucleotide sequence: TGTGCCAGCAGTCCCCGCGGGGGTATATCCTACGAGCAGTACTTC.

DNA for the CDR3: TGCAGCGTTGAACGGGACAGGGGGGTCGATGGCTACACCTTC. It translates to CSVERDRGVDGYTF. This chain links TRBV29-1 with TRBJ1-2, with 11 nucleotides matching TRBD1. V trimming: 2 bases; J trimming: 6 bases; junction bases outside the gene matches: 5. Germline CDR1 reads SQVTM; CDR2 reads ANQGSEA. There are 14 residues in the CDR3.

This clone is categorized as medium-sized. In DNA, the CDR3 is TGTGCCAGCAAGTGGGACAGGGATGTTGGAAACACCGGGGAGCTGTTTTTT. It translates to CASKWDRDVGNTGELFF. The genes are TRBV2 and TRBJ2-2; 9 bases are shared with TRBD1. The germline CDR1 and CDR2 sequences are SNHLY and FYNNEI. CDR3 length equals 17 residues. Trimming removed 7 bases from V and 2 bases from J; junction bases left unmatched: 11. Together with reference TRBV2 and TRBJ2-2, the CDR3 gives the full variable domain: EPEVTQTPSHQVTQMGQEVILRCVPISNHLYFYWYRQILGQKVEFLVSFYNNEISEKSEIFDDQFSVERPDGSNFTLKIRSTKLEDSAMYFCASKWDRDVGNTGELFFGEGSRLTVL.

The gene calls are TRBV28 and TRBJ2-7, with 9 bases fitting TRBD2. The germline gives CDR1 MDHEN, CDR2 SYDVKM. The junction had 4 bases not matched to a gene; V was cut back by 4 bases and J by 0 bases. The CDR3 loop spans 15 amino acids. This CDR3 is CASSSPSGISYEQYF. In nucleotides, the CDR3 is TGTGCCAGCAGTTCTCCTAGCGGGATCTCCTACGAGCAGTACTTC.

The gene calls are TRBV7-2 and TRBJ2-1, with D unresolved. There are 11 residues in the CDR3. V was clipped by 7 bases and J by 4 bases, with 5 bases between them. The germline gives CDR1 SGHTA, CDR2 FQGNSA. The CDR3 here is CASTLYNEQFF. As DNA, the CDR3 is TGTGCCAGCACCCTTTACAATGAGCAGTTCTTC.

The rearrangement joins TRBV2 to TRBJ2-2, with 9 bases aligning to TRBD1. Per germline, CDR1 SNHLY and CDR2 FYNNEI. The CDR3 is made up of 15 amino acids. As DNA, the CDR3 is TGTACCACCACTTCCGGGACAGGGCGTATCGGGGAGCTGTTTTTT. Protein: CTTTSGTGRIGELFF. Filled out from reference TRBV2 and TRBJ2-2, the complete variable domain reads EPEVTQTPSHQVTQMGQEVILRCVPISNHLYFYWYRQILGQKVEFLVSFYNNEISEKSEIFDDQFSVERPDGSNFTLKIRSTKLEDSAMYFCTTTSGTGRIGELFFGEGSRLTVL.

This sequence joins TRBV24-1 and TRBJ2-3, with D perhaps matching TRBD2 (5 bases). The CDR3 has 15 residues. V lost 6 bases, J lost 2 bases, and 14 bases lay in between. The germline CDR1 and CDR2 sequences are KGHDR and SFDVKD. Here the CDR3 DNA reads TGTGCCACCAGTAGGATAGGAGGAAACACAGATACGCAGTATTTT. Amino acids: CATSRIGGNTDTQYF.

The chain links TRBV6-5 to TRBJ2-1; tentatively, D is TRBD2 (6 bases). Germline assignment: CDR1 MNHEY and CDR2 SVGAGI. The V end lost 0 bases, the J end lost 4 bases, and 10 bases lay between the germline ends. This CDR3 spans 15 amino acids. CDR3 loop: CASSYSGTLYNEQFF. CDR3 nucleotide sequence: TGTGCCAGCAGTTACTCCGGGACTCTATACAATGAGCAGTTCTTC.

V gene TRBV9 combines with J gene TRBJ2-5; 10 positions match TRBD2. The V gene end was trimmed by 3 bases and the J gene end by 0 bases; junction bases not matched to a gene: 2. Per germline, CDR1 SGDLS and CDR2 YYNGEE. This CDR3 contains 15 residues. The chain's CDR3 is CASSGSGRNQETQYF. The CDR3 DNA is TGTGCCAGCAGCGGTAGCGGGAGGAACCAAGAGACCCAGTACTTC.

This rearrangement joins TRBV10-3 to TRBJ2-1, with 14 bases identical to TRBD2. V lost 6 bases to trimming and J lost 6 bases; unmatched junction nucleotides: 7. There are 16 residues in the CDR3. Germline loops: CDR1 ENHRY, CDR2 SYGVKD. DNA of the CDR3: TGTGCCATCAGGCCCCAGACTAGCGGGAGGGGCAATGAGCAGTTCTTC. Protein sequence: CAIRPQTSGRGNEQFF.